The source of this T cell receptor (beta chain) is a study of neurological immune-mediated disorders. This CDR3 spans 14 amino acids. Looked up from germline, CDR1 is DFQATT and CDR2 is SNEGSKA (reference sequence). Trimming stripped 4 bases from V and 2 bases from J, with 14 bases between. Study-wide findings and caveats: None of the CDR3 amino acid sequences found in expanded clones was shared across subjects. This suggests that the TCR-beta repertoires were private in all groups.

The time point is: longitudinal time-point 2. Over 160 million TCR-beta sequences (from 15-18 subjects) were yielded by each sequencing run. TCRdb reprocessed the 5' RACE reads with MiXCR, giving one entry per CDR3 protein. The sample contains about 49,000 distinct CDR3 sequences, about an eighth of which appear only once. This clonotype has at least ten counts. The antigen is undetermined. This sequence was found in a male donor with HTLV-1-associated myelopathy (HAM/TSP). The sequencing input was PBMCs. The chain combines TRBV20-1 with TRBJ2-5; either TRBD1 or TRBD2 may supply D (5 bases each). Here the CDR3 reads CSATGTQPQETQYF. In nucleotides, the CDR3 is TGCAGTGCTACTGGGACGCAGCCTCAAGAGACCCAGTACTTC.